A single sample gave rise to the 30 T cell receptor beta chains below, sequenced in a study of cytomegalovirus exposure and HLA in healthy donors. With 60 Vbeta and 13 Jbeta primers, the PCR was carried out. Generated by immunoSEQ multiplex PCR, the TCRdb table keeps only in-frame clones and is missing some. This repertoire shows approximately 150,000 clones, roughly 80% found once; its top ten account for under 5%. The specimen sequenced was PBMCs. These receptors originate from a man aged 18 to 29 in good health and CMV-seronegative.

This clone was detected once. The gene calls are TRBV5-1 and TRBJ2-6; D perhaps matches TRBD1 (6 bases). CDR1 and CDR2 (germline): SGHRS, YFSETQ. CDR3 length: 16 amino acids. The V end lost 3 bases, the J end lost 0 bases, and 10 bases lay between the germline ends. CDR3: CASSSDSTSGANVLTF. The CDR3, as DNA: TGCGCCAGCAGCTCGGACAGTACCTCTGGGGCCAACGTCCTGACTTTC.

V is TRBV27 and J is TRBJ2-5, with TRBD2 matching 9 bases. The junction had 4 bases not matched to a gene; V was cut back by 3 bases and J by 5 bases. Germline-derived CDR1 and CDR2 are MNHEY and SMNVEV (reference sequence). The CDR3 length is 14 residues. The CDR3 nucleotides read TGTGCCAGCAGTTTGCGGGGGGGCAGGGAGACCCAGTACTTC. Amino acids: CASSLRGGRETQYF.

The chain links TRBV11-3 to TRBJ2-2; 11 bases match TRBD1. CDR1 is SGHNT, CDR2 YENEEA, per germline. This CDR3 spans 17 amino acids. J was trimmed by 6 bases and V by 1 base; bases with no gene match: 7. CDR3 sequence (DNA): TGTGCCAGCAGCTTAGGATCGGGGACAGGGGGGTCCGGGGAGCTGTTTTTT. Its translation is CASSLGSGTGGSGELFF.

This rearrangement joins TRBV11-2 to TRBJ2-5, with D possibly being TRBD2 (6 bases). Germline V gives CDR1 SGHAT, CDR2 FQNNGV. The CDR3 loop spans 15 amino acids. Trimming removed 3 bases from V and 2 bases from J, with 13 bases in between. CDR3 DNA: TGTGCCAGCAGCTTTAATACGGGGGAACAAGAGACCCAGTACTTC. It yields the protein CASSFNTGEQETQYF.

The chain uses TRBV5-1 and TRBJ2-1; 9 nucleotides line up with TRBD2. The CDR3 length is 15 residues. V dropped 1 base and J dropped 7; count of bases not matched to a gene: 6. The germline gives CDR1 SGHRS, CDR2 YFSETQ. The CDR3 sequence: CASSLYGAGGNEQFF. CDR3 nucleotide sequence: TGCGCCAGCAGCTTGTACGGAGCGGGGGGTAATGAGCAGTTCTTC.

This clone was seen only once. This chain links TRBV6-1 with TRBJ2-2; TRBD1 aligns across 9 bases. CDR1 and CDR2 from the germline V gene are MNHNS and SASEGT. This CDR3 is built from 15 residues. The ends lost 10 bases at V and 0 bases at J; junction bases unmatched: 6. CDR3 bases: TGTGCCATCAGGGGACAGGGAGCGAACACCGGGGAGCTGTTTTTT. Protein product: CAIRGQGANTGELFF.

The chain couples TRBV11-2 to TRBJ2-1; unclear D gene. The CDR3 is 11 residues long. The germline V gene encodes CDR1 SGHAT and CDR2 FQNNGV. V gave up 3 bases and J gave up 5 bases, with 2 bases separating them. The CDR3 nucleotides are TGTGCCAGCAGCTTTAACAATGAGCAGTTCTTC. Translating it yields CASSFNNEQFF.

This clone has only one observation. The rearrangement uses TRBV6-4 and TRBJ1-6, with D perhaps TRBD1 (6 bases). V was clipped by 2 bases and J by 10 bases, with 15 bases between them. Germline assignment: CDR1 MRHNA and CDR2 SNTAGT. The CDR3 has 15 residues. The CDR3 here is CASSDPTGLSSPLHF. The DNA for the CDR3 is TGTGCCAGCAGTGACCCGACAGGTTTGAGCTCACCCCTCCACTTT.

V is TRBV6-1 and J is TRBJ2-1; TRBD1 is a possible D gene (5 bases). CDR3 length: 14 amino acids. Trimming took off 0 bases at V and 5 bases at J, with 8 bases between the two ends. The V gene's germline CDR1 is MNHNS and CDR2 SASEGT. CDR3 residues: CASSEALGDNEQFF. The CDR3 bases are TGTGCCAGCAGTGAAGCGCTAGGGGACAATGAGCAGTTCTTC.

This rearrangement joins TRBV5-4 to TRBJ1-1; 8 bases line up with TRBD1. Germline V gene lookup returns CDR1 SGHNT and CDR2 YYREEE (reference sequence). This CDR3 comprises 15 residues. With V trimmed by 4 bases and J by 2 bases, 7 bases remained unmatched. CDR3 region: CASSPPGQVNTEAFF. CDR3 nucleotide sequence: TGTGCCAGCAGCCCCCCGGGACAGGTTAACACTGAAGCTTTCTTT.

This rearrangement joins TRBV29-1 to TRBJ2-5, with 9 bases fitting TRBD1. The last part of the DNA fits TRBJ2-7 better; the J call may be wrong. Germline CDR1 is SQVTM and CDR2 is ANQGSEA. This CDR3 comprises 12 residues. The DNA for the CDR3 is TGCAGCGTCTGGACAGGGGCCTACGAGCAGTACTTC. Protein: CSVWTGAYEQYF.

The CDR3 loop is CASSHRDRVYEQYF. The DNA for the CDR3 is TGTGCCAGCAGTCACCGGGACAGGGTTTACGAGCAGTACTTC. V and J are TRBV27 and TRBJ2-7; 9 bases match TRBD1. The CDR3 is made up of 14 amino acids. Germline trimming cut 5 bases from V and 4 bases from J; bases unmatched to any gene: 6. From germline, CDR1 is MNHEY and CDR2 SMNVEV (reference sequence).

The V and J genes are TRBV13 and TRBJ2-1; 7 nucleotides align to TRBD2. Germline V gene lookup returns CDR1 PRHDT and CDR2 FYEKMQ (reference sequence). J gave up 4 bases and V 5 bases, and 14 bases lay outside the gene matches. The CDR3 is made up of 17 amino acids. The DNA for the CDR3 is TGTGCCAGCAGCCCCCCCGGCGGGAGCGATCAGTACAATGAGCAGTTCTTC. Its translation: CASSPPGGSDQYNEQFF. The full variable domain, its missing parts supplied by reference TRBV13 and TRBJ2-1, is AAGVIQSPRHLIKEKRETATLKCYPIPRHDTVYWYQQGPGQDPQFLISFYEKMQSDKGSIPDRFSAQQFSDYHSELNMSSLELGDSALYFCASSPPGGSDQYNEQFFGPGTRLTVL.

The chain has TRBV28 and TRBJ1-5; 9 nucleotides line up with TRBD1. V shed 5 bases, J shed 7 bases, and the junction held 9 bases outside the gene matches. This CDR3 has 15 amino acids. The V gene's germline CDR1 is MDHEN and CDR2 SYDVKM. The CDR3 DNA sequence: TGTGCCAGCAGTACACCGGGACAGGGCGACCAGCCCCAGCATTTT. Amino acids: CASSTPGQGDQPQHF.

The chain joins TRBV7-9 to TRBJ1-5, with D possibly TRBD1 on 6 matching bases. CDR1 and CDR2 from the germline V gene are SEHNR and FQNEAQ (reference sequence). The V and J ends lost 3 bases and 2 bases respectively, with 11 bases between them. This CDR3 has 15 amino acids. CDR3 residues: CASSFRGEGNQPQHF. The CDR3 DNA reads TGTGCCAGCAGCTTCAGGGGCGAGGGCAATCAGCCCCAGCATTTT.

This chain joins TRBV6-5 and TRBJ1-2; D might be TRBD1 (6 bases). CDR3 length: 14 amino acids. V lost 2 bases and J 8 bases, leaving 15 bases between the germline ends. CDR1 MNHEY and CDR2 SVGAGI come from the germline V gene. The CDR3 sequence is CASSYDSRGGGYTF. In DNA form, the CDR3 reads TGTGCCAGCAGTTACGATTCCAGGGGAGGGGGCTACACCTTC.

The rearrangement uses TRBV7-9 and TRBJ2-7; D is perhaps TRBD1 (6 bases). Trimming took 8 bases from V and 5 from J, leaving 13 bases between them. Germline-derived CDR1 and CDR2 are SEHNR and FQNEAQ (reference sequence). The CDR3 is made up of 12 amino acids. CDR3 protein: CASQQGTHEQYF. CDR3 nucleotides: TGTGCCAGCCAGCAGGGGACCCACGAGCAGTACTTC.

V and J are TRBV5-1 and TRBJ1-2; D is possibly TRBD1 (6 bases). CDR1 and CDR2 (germline): SGHRS, YFSETQ. The length of the CDR3 is 18 residues. Trimming removed 5 bases from V and 2 bases from J, with 25 bases in between. Here the CDR3 reads CASSKNRVSHQLNYGYTF. The CDR3 DNA sequence: TGCGCCAGCAGTAAGAACAGGGTTTCACATCAGCTAAACTATGGCTACACCTTC.

The chain joins TRBV6-5 to TRBJ2-7, with TRBD1 matching over 10 bases. The CDR3 extends over 16 amino acids. The V segment lost 0 bases and the J segment 3 bases; nucleotides outside the gene matches: 5. Per the germline V gene, CDR1 is MNHEY and CDR2 is SVGAGI. This CDR3 is CASSYSMGTGDYEQYF. CDR3 in DNA: TGTGCCAGCAGTTACTCGATGGGGACAGGGGACTACGAGCAGTACTTC.

This chain connects TRBV10-3 to TRBJ2-3; D remains unclear. CDR1 is ENHRY and CDR2 is SYGVKD in the germline V gene. The CDR3 is 13 amino acids. Trimming took off 3 bases at V and 8 bases at J, with 12 bases between the two ends. CDR3 DNA: TGTGCCATCAGTGACGGCGCGCGCGGTACGCAGTATTTT. It translates to CAISDGARGTQYF.

In this sample, this clone turned up once. The V gene is TRBV9, the J gene TRBJ1-4; D is unclear. With 0 bases removed from V and 8 bases from J, the gap between germline ends came to 14 bases. This CDR3 has 15 residues. Per germline, CDR1 SGDLS and CDR2 YYNGEE. The CDR3 nucleotides are TGTGCCAGCAGCGTAGGGATCGGGGAAGGAGAAAAACTGTTTTTT. Translated: CASSVGIGEGEKLFF.

This rearrangement joins TRBV27 to TRBJ1-5; D is unresolved. The CDR3 sequence is 14 residues long. Germline V gene lookup returns CDR1 MNHEY and CDR2 SMNVEV (reference sequence). V was shortened by 2 bases and J by 3 bases, with 8 bases between the two germline ends. The chain's CDR3 is CASSLGGINQPQHF. The CDR3 nucleotides are TGTGCCAGCAGTTTAGGAGGGATCAATCAGCCCCAGCATTTT.

The J gene is TRBJ2-5, the V gene TRBV10-3, with D possibly being TRBD2 (6 bases). CDR1 ENHRY and CDR2 SYGVKD come from the germline V gene. The CDR3 totals 14 residues. V shed 4 bases and J shed 2 bases, with 11 bases lying between them. CDR3 amino acids: CAISALAHQETQYF. CDR3 bases: TGTGCCATCAGTGCACTAGCACATCAAGAGACCCAGTACTTC.

The gene calls are TRBV15 and TRBJ1-1; D call uncertain. V lost 0 bases, J lost 4 bases, and 6 bases lay in between. This CDR3 has 13 amino acids. The germline gives CDR1 LNHNV, CDR2 YYDKDF (reference sequence). The CDR3 here is CATSRDPGTEAFF. The CDR3 DNA reads as TGTGCCACCAGCAGAGATCCGGGCACTGAAGCTTTCTTT.

The J gene is TRBJ2-1, the V gene TRBV30; D ambiguous. Germline V gene data show CDR1 as GTSNPN and CDR2 as SVGIG (reference sequence). This CDR3 region has 10 residues. Deletions cut 8 bases from V and 11 bases from J, with 13 bases between. The CDR3 sequence is CAQGVSKQFF. DNA for the CDR3: TGTGCCCAAGGAGTGAGTAAGCAGTTCTTC.

V is TRBV5-1 and J is TRBJ1-1, with TRBD1 identical over 8 bases. This CDR3 spans 14 amino acids. Trimming cost V 3 bases and J 5 bases; bases outside gene matches: 6. Germline CDR1 and CDR2: SGHRS and YFSETQ. In DNA, the CDR3 is TGCGCCAGCAGCTCAGGGGGCCTGGGGACTGAAGCTTTCTTT. This codes for CASSSGGLGTEAFF. The variable domain in full, with the rest retrieved from reference TRBV5-1 and TRBJ1-1, is KAGVTQTPRYLIKTRGQQVTLSCSPISGHRSVSWYQQTPGQGLQFLFEYFSETQRNKGNFPGRFSGRQFSNSRSEMNVSTLELGDSALYLCASSSGGLGTEAFFGQGTRLTVV.

V gene TRBV9 combines with J gene TRBJ2-5; 8 positions match TRBD1. The end of the DNA fits TRBJ2-7 better, so the J call may be wrong. Germline V gene lookup returns CDR1 SGDLS and CDR2 YYNGEE. CDR3 size: 15 residues. CDR3 sequence: CASSVGGTGAYEQYF. Here the CDR3 DNA reads TGTGCCAGCAGCGTAGGGGGGACAGGAGCCTACGAGCAGTACTTC.

The chain recombines TRBV10-3 with TRBJ1-5; TRBD1 matches 7 bases. The CDR3 runs 15 residues. The germline V gene has CDR1 ENHRY and CDR2 SYGVKD. J lost 0 bases, V lost 6 bases, and 5 bases had no gene match. The CDR3 DNA sequence: TGTGCCATCAGCCCCAGGGGGGATAGCAATCAGCCCCAGCATTTT. Its translation is CAISPRGDSNQPQHF.

The CDR3 region has the DNA TGCAGCGTTGCCAGGGTGGGGGGGCCCCAGCATTTT. Translation: CSVARVGGPQHF. The gene calls are TRBV29-1 and TRBJ1-5; tentative D call: TRBD1 (5 bases). CDR3 size: 12 residues. Germline V gene data show CDR1 as SQVTM and CDR2 as ANQGSEA. V was shortened by 4 bases and J by 9 bases, with 13 bases between the two germline ends.

The genes are TRBV5-8 and TRBJ2-5; 8 bases are shared with TRBD2. The germline V gene has CDR1 SGHTS and CDR2 YDEGEE. Trimming took 6 bases from V and 5 from J; bases not matched to a gene: 12. This CDR3 region has 15 residues. The chain's CDR3 is CASTPEGQRGETQYF. The CDR3 DNA follows: TGTGCCAGCACCCCGGAAGGCCAGCGGGGGGAGACCCAGTACTTC.